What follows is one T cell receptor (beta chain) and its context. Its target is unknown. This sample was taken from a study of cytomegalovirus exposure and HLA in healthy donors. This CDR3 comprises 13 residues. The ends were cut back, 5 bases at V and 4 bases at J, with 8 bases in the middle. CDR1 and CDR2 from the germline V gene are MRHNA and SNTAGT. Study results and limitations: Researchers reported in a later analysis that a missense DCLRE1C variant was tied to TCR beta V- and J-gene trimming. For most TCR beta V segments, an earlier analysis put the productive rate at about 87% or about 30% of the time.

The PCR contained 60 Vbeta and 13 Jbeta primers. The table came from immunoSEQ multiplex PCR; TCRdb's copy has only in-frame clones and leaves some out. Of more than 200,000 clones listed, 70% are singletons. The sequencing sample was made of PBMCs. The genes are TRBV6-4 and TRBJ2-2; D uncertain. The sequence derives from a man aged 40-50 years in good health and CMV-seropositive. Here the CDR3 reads CASSSTGTGELFF. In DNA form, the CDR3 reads TGTGCCAGCAGTTCGACGGGCACCGGGGAGCTGTTTTTT.